This T cell receptor beta chain came from a study of T cells in Graves' hyperthyroidism and ophthalmopathy. RNA transcripts served as the template for amplifying TCR beta CDR3 regions. In the first-round RT-PCR of the TCR CDR3, the HTBI primer set was used. Each CDR3 protein gets one entry after TCRdb re-called the multiplex PCR reads with MiXCR. Among 600,000 to 850,000 distinct CDR3 sequences listed, roughly a sixth were seen once. The germline V and J ends were trimmed by 2 bases and 5 bases, with 9 bases remaining between them. The CDR3 runs to 13 residues. Germline CDR1 is MNHEY and CDR2 is SVGAGI.

V is TRBV6-5 and J is TRBJ1-2; no definite D call. The TCR originated in a woman between 45 and 60 years old with Graves' hyperthyroidism that later progressed to Graves' ophthalmopathy. The sequencing sample was made of blood. CDR3 in DNA: TGTGCCAGCAGTTACCGGACGACATATGGCTACACCTTC. This codes for CASSYRTTYGYTF.